This T cell receptor beta chain was captured in a study of cytomegalovirus exposure and HLA in healthy donors. The CDR3 totals 15 residues. Germline CDR1 SGDLS, CDR2 YYNGEE. V lost 0 bases to trimming and J lost 2 bases, with 11 bases between them. Study-wide results and limits: A later analysis revealed that TCR association rates differed between HLA loci, peaking at DRB1 and bottoming out at HLA-C. Among immune exposure information, only CMV serostatus was available.

On this clone: No antigen is known for it.

The primer mix had 60 Vbeta and 13 Jbeta primers. Clones were sequenced by immunoSEQ multiplex PCR, and TCRdb holds only the in-frame ones, with some missing. The data contain about 160,000 clones, 60% to 80% of them seen just once; the ten biggest clones take up about 9.9%. The chain links TRBV9 to TRBJ1-1; a weak D match, TRBD1 (5 bases). Sequences were obtained from PBMCs. This clonotype was obtained from a man aged 18 to 30 in good health and CMV-seropositive. The CDR3 bases are TGTGCCAGCAGCGTAGATCAGGGTTTCAACACTGAAGCTTTCTTT. It translates to CASSVDQGFNTEAFF. Using reference TRBV9 and TRBJ1-1 for the parts outside the CDR3, the full variable domain is DSGVTQTPKHLITATGQRVTLRCSPRSGDLSVYWYQQSLDQGLQFLIQYYNGEERAKGNILERFSAQQFPDLHSELNLSSLELGDSALYFCASSVDQGFNTEAFFGQGTRLTVV.